This T cell receptor (beta chain) was recovered during a study of T cell responses to AZD1222 COVID-19 vaccine. Study results and limitations: None of the repertoires were sampled until the peak T cell response had passed. Only a handful of AZD1222 recipients, several in all, had baseline seropositivity. Spike-specific TCR repertoires showed rising breadth and depth after two AZD1222 doses. Close to half of spike-specific TCRs reportedly recognize unmutated variant regions.

CDR3 length: 13 residues. Trimming removed 7 bases at V and 0 bases at J, with 9 bases between. Germline CDR1 reads SNHLY; CDR2 reads FYNNEI. The table came from immunoSEQ multiplex PCR; TCRdb's copy has only in-frame clones and leaves some out. The sample lists over 80,000 clones, roughly 92% occurring once. About this clone: The antigen is undetermined.

This sequence originates from an adult who received the AZD1222 COVID-19 vaccine. Sequencing used peripheral blood, obtained 28 days after the second AZD1222 dose. This rearrangement joins TRBV2 to TRBJ1-1; D possibly corresponds to TRBD1 (6 bases). CDR3 DNA sequence: TGTGCCAGCATCGGGGGCATGAACACTGAAGCTTTCTTT. It codes for CASIGGMNTEAFF.